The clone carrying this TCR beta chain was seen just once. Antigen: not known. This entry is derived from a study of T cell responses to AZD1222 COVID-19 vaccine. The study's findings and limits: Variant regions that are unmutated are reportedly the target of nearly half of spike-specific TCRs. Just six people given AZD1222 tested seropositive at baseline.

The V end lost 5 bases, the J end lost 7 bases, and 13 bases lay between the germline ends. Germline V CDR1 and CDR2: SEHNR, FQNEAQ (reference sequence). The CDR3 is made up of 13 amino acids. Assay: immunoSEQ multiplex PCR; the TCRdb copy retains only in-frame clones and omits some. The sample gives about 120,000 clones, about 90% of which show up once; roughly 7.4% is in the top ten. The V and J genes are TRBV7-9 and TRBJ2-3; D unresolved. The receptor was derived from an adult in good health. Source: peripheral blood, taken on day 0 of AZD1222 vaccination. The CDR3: CASSPTSAHTQYF. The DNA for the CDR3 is TGTGCCAGCAGCCCCACCAGCGCGCATACGCAGTATTTT.